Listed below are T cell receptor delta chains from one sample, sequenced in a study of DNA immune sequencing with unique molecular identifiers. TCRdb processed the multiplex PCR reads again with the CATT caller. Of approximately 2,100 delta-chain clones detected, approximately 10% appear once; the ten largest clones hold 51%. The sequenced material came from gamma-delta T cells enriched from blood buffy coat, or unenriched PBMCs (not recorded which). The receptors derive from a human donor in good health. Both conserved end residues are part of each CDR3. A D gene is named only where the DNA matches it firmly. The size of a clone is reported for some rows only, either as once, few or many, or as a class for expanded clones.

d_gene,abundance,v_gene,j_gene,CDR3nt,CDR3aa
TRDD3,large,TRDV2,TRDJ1,TGTGCCTGTGACACCGTATCCGGGGGATCCCTGGTGCCCGATAAACTCATCTTT,CACDTVSGGSLVPDKLIF
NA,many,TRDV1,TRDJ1,TGTGCTCTTGGGGAACTTCCTACCGATAAACTCATCTTT,CALGELPTDKLIF
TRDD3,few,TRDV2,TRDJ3,TGTGCCTGTGACAAAATACTGGGGAGCTCCTGGTGCACCCGACAGATGTTTTTC,CACDKILGSSWCTRQMFF
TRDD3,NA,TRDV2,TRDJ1,TGTGCCTGTGACCCGCTCCTGGGGGAGTACACCGATAAACTCATCTTT,CACDPLLGEYTDKLIF
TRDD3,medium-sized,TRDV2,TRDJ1,TGTGCCTGTGACCCCATAACATTACTGGGGGATACGGATACCGATAAACTCATCTTT,CACDPITLLGDTDTDKLIF
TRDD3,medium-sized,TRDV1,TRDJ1,TGTGCTCTTGGGGAACCCTCTGGAGATCCTACGTGGTTTCCATTCTGGGGGATACGAGGTTACACCGATAAACTCATCTTT,CALGEPSGDPTWFPFWGIRGYTDKLIF
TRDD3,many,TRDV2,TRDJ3,TGTGCCTGTGACACCATGGCTGGGGGACCGGTTAGCTCCTGGGACACCCGACAGATGTTTTTC,CACDTMAGGPVSSWDTRQMFF
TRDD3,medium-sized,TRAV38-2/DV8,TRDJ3,TGTGCTTATAGGGGCACTGGGGGGAATTCCTGGGACACCCGACAGATGTTTTTC,CAYRGTGGNSWDTRQMFF
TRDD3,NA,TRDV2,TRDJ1,TGTGCCTGTGACAGACTCTCAGGTACTGGGGGATACGCTCCCTTTCTTTTGGCCGATAAACTCATCTTT,CACDRLSGTGGYAPFLLADKLIF
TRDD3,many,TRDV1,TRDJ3,TGTGCTCTTGGGGAACGCTCCTTCCTACGGGGACTGGGGGATACGCGTATCACCCTCTCCTGGGACACCCGACAGATGTTTTTC,CALGERSFLRGLGDTRITLSWDTRQMFF
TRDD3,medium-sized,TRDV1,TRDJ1,TGTGCTCTTGGGGAAGTCAAGGGCGCCTACCGCCCTTACTGGGGAATCCCCACCTGGAAACTCATCTTT,CALGEVKGAYRPYWGIPTWKLIF
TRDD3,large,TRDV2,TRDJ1,TGTGCCTGTGATAACCTTGGTACGGGGGGATACCGTACTTACACCGATAAACTCATCTTT,CACDNLGTGGYRTYTDKLIF
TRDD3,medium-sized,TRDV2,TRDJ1,TGTGCCTGTGACAAAGCCTCCCTAAGTCTGGGGATACAGGGCACCGATAAACTCATCTTT,CACDKASLSLGIQGTDKLIF
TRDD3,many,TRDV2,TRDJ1,TGTGCCTGTGACTCCCTCTGGGGGACATACACCGATAAACTCATCTTT,CACDSLWGTYTDKLIF
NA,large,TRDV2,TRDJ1,TGTGCCTGTGACCCCGTAATACGGCGCACCGATAAACTCATCTTT,CACDPVIRRTDKLIF
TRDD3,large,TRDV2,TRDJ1,TGTGCCTGTGACCCTGTACTGGGGGGCCCCCCGTACACCGATAAACTCATCTTT,CACDPVLGGPPYTDKLIF
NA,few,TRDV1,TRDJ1,TGTGCTCTTGGGTTGGACCGCCATGCTTCCTCGCCGGGGAGGTACACCAATAAACTCATCTTT,CALGLDRHASSPGRYTNKLIF
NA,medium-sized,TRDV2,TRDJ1,TGTGCCTGTGACACCGTCGGTAGCCCCACCGATAAACTCATCTTT,CACDTVGSPTDKLIF
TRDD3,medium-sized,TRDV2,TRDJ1,TGTGCCTGTGACACCCTGGGGGACCGGACTAAACTCATCTTT,CACDTLGDRTKLIF
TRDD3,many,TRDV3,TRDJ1,TGTGCCTTGGGTGGGGGATACACGGCTAAACTCATCTTT,CALGGGYTAKLIF
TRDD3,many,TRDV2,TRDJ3,TGTGCCTGTGACACAGCGACTGGGGGACCAAGCTCCTGGGACACCCGACAGATGTTTTTC,CACDTATGGPSSWDTRQMFF
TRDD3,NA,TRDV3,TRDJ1,TGTGCCTTCCGTGACTCGGCTGGGGGGTACACCGATAAACTCATCTTT,CAFRDSAGGYTDKLIF
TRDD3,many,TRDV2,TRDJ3,TGTGCCTGTGACACCGCTGGGGATAGGGCCTGGGACACCCGACAGATGTTTTTC,CACDTAGDRAWDTRQMFF
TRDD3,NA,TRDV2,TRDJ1,TGTGCCTGTGACACGGTTACTGGGGGATACATTGCGGGTACCGATAAACTCATCTTT,CACDTVTGGYIAGTDKLIF
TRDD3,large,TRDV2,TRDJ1,TGTGCCTGTGACACGTTACTGGGGGATACGCGAGACACCGATAAACTCATCTTT,CACDTLLGDTRDTDKLIF
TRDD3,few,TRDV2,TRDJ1,TGTGCCTGTGACTCCGTACTGGGGGCCGATAAACTCATCTTT,CACDSVLGADKLIF
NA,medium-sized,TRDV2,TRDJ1,TGTGCCTGTGACCCCGTCCTGGGGAGAATGTTCAACGATAAACTCATCTTT,CACDPVLGRMFNDKLIF
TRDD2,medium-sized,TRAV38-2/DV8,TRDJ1,TGTGCTTATAGGAGCGCGCCTCCTTCCTTCCTACGAGGGTGGGGGACCGGCGATAAACTCATCTTT,CAYRSAPPSFLRGWGTGDKLIF
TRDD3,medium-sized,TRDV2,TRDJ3,TGTGCCTGTGACACAACTGGGGGACGCTCCTGGGACACCCGACAGATGTTTTTC,CACDTTGGRSWDTRQMFF
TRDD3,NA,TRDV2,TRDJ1,TGTGCCTGTGACAAAGTACTGGGGGATAGGGACGATAAACTCATCTTT,CACDKVLGDRDDKLIF
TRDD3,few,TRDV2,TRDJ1,TGTGCCTGTGACACCCTTAAGACTGGGGGATCCTCCTTCGACACCGATAAACTCATCTTT,CACDTLKTGGSSFDTDKLIF
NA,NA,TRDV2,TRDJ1,TGTGCCTGTGACACACCCCTTGTACTTCACACCGATAAACTCATCTTT,CACDTPLVLHTDKLIF
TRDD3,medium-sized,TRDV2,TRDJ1,TGTGCCTGTGACACTATTTCGAATGAAATGGCTGGGGGACGCACCGATAAACTCATCTTT,CACDTISNEMAGGRTDKLIF
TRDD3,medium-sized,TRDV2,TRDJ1,TGTGCCTGTGACAACCTACAGCGCCTGGGGGACACGGGCGATAAACTCATCTTT,CACDNLQRLGDTGDKLIF